The 8 T cell receptor beta chains presented below share a single source sample, sequenced in a study of OX40 agonist ivuxolimab in advanced cancers. Repertoires were generated with immunoSEQ multiplex PCR, while TCRdb's copy carries only in-frame clones and drops some. The data show 60,000 to 85,000 clones, with around 86% seen just once and more than 0.45% held by the top ten. The sample was CD4+ or CD8+ T cells sorted from blood, taken in a trial of the OX40 agonist ivuxolimab. The receptors were sampled from an adult with an advanced solid tumor such as melanoma, head and neck, liver or kidney cancer.

This clone occurred once. V gene TRBV7-9 combines with J gene TRBJ2-3, with D possibly being TRBD2 (5 bases). The CDR3 length is 16 residues. The germline CDR1 and CDR2 sequences are SEHNR and FQNEAQ (reference sequence). V was pared by 1 base and J by 5 bases, with 16 bases between. The CDR3 loop reads CASSLDWTTRGDTQYF. Written as DNA, the CDR3 is TGTGCCAGCAGCTTAGATTGGACCACCCGGGGAGATACGCAGTATTTT.

The chain uses TRBV5-1 and TRBJ2-3; 13 nucleotides match TRBD2. Germline CDR1 and CDR2: SGHRS and YFSETQ. This CDR3 is built from 16 residues. The trim removed 4 bases at V and 4 bases at J, leaving 6 bases unmatched. Here the CDR3 DNA reads TGCGCCAGCAGCCTAGCTGGACTAGCGGGGGCAGATACGCAGTATTTT. Its protein is CASSLAGLAGADTQYF.

This clone was picked up a small number of times. V gene TRBV7-8 combines with J gene TRBJ2-2; the D gene could be TRBD1 or TRBD2 (5 bases each). Germline CDR1 and CDR2: SGHVS and FQNEAQ. The CDR3 contains 15 residues. The germline V and J ends were trimmed by 7 bases and 1 base, with 13 bases remaining between them. CDR3 coding DNA: TGTGCCAGCACCCACAGGAGGTGGAACACCGGGGAGCTGTTTTTT. It specifies CASTHRRWNTGELFF.

The rearrangement joins TRBV27 to TRBJ2-5; 10 positions match TRBD1. The last part of the DNA fits TRBJ2-7 better; the J call may be wrong. The germline gives CDR1 MNHEY, CDR2 SMNVEV (reference sequence). The CDR3 totals 17 residues. CDR3 bases: TGTGCCAGCAGTTCAATAACCGGGACAGGGGCCTTCTACGAGCAGTACTTC. It is translated as CASSSITGTGAFYEQYF.

V is TRBV6-1 and J is TRBJ1-2; TRBD1 is a possible D gene (5 bases). CDR3 length: 18 amino acids. V lost 2 bases and J 4 bases, leaving 23 bases between the germline ends. CDR1 and CDR2 (germline): MNHNS, SASEGT. In nucleotides, the CDR3 is TGTGCCAGCAGTGAAAGGCCCGCCCGACAGTTTGGATTCTATGGCTACACCTTC. Residues: CASSERPARQFGFYGYTF.

The chain carries TRBV6-1 and TRBJ1-2, with D possibly being TRBD1 (6 bases). This CDR3 is built from 13 residues. Germline CDR1 MNHNS, CDR2 SASEGT. V shed 7 bases and J shed 8 bases, with 17 bases lying between them. The DNA of the CDR3 is TGTGCCAGCATTCAGACAGGCAGTTGGGGCTACACCTTC. Its protein product is CASIQTGSWGYTF.

J is TRBJ2-2 and V is TRBV7-2; tentative D call: TRBD2 (6 bases). The CDR3 has 16 residues. Germline V lookup: CDR1 SGHTA, CDR2 FQGNSA. V was pared by 1 base and J by 6 bases, with 15 bases between. CDR3 protein: CASSLVGGAGAGELFF. The CDR3 DNA sequence: TGTGCCAGCAGCTTAGTGGGGGGAGCCGGCGCCGGGGAGCTGTTTTTT.

The chain has TRBV6-1 and TRBJ2-5; 9 nucleotides match TRBD1. The length of the CDR3 is 16 residues. Trimming cost V 2 bases and J 2 bases; bases outside gene matches: 6. Germline V gene sequence: CDR1 MNHNS, CDR2 SASEGT. The CDR3, as DNA: TGTGCCAGCAGTGAATCCTGGGGACAGGGACAAGAGACCCAGTACTTC. It translates to CASSESWGQGQETQYF.